A selection of T cell receptor beta chains follows, all from one sample in a study of cytomegalovirus exposure and HLA in healthy donors. The assay was immunoSEQ multiplex PCR, and TCRdb's table has in-frame clones only and misses some. The table records roughly 130,000 clones, more than 80% of them present only once. The specimen sequenced was PBMCs. All receptors derive from a young man in good health and CMV-seronegative. CDR3s include the opening cysteine and the closing phenylalanine or tryptophan. Fields, in order: D gene, clone size, J gene, V gene, CDR3 protein, CDR3 DNA. D genes are given only for firm matches. The size entry is marked missing in some rows and otherwise reads once, few, many or a size class.

d_gene: NA
abundance: NA
j_gene: TRBJ1-1
v_gene: TRBV28
CDR3aa: CASSFLRVDAEAFF
CDR3nt: TGTGCCAGCAGTTTCCTCAGGGTGGACGCTGAAGCTTTCTTT

d_gene: NA
abundance: few
j_gene: TRBJ1-1
v_gene: TRBV5-1
CDR3aa: CASSPLSPTVEAFF
CDR3nt: TGCGCCAGCAGCCCTCTCTCCCCGACAGTCGAAGCTTTCTTT

d_gene: NA
abundance: NA
j_gene: TRBJ2-1
v_gene: TRBV9
CDR3aa: CASSVSTVHEQFF
CDR3nt: TGTGCCAGCAGCGTATCCACGGTCCATGAGCAGTTCTTC

d_gene: TRBD1
abundance: NA
j_gene: TRBJ2-7
v_gene: TRBV18
CDR3aa: CASSLRDRGHEQYF
CDR3nt: TGTGCCAGCTCTCTGCGGGACAGGGGTCACGAGCAGTACTTC

d_gene: TRBD2
abundance: NA
j_gene: TRBJ2-3
v_gene: TRBV6-5
CDR3aa: CASSYESGMKTDTQYF
CDR3nt: TGTGCCAGCAGTTACGAAAGCGGGATGAAGACAGATACGCAGTATTTT

d_gene: NA
abundance: NA
j_gene: TRBJ2-6
v_gene: TRBV6-5
CDR3aa: CATSVGANVLTF
CDR3nt: TGTGCCACCTCTGTTGGGGCCAACGTCCTGACTTTC

d_gene: NA
abundance: NA
j_gene: TRBJ1-3
v_gene: TRBV9
CDR3aa: CASSVALSSGNTIYF
CDR3nt: TGTGCCAGCAGCGTAGCACTGAGCTCTGGAAACACCATATATTTT

d_gene: TRBD2
abundance: few
j_gene: TRBJ2-1
v_gene: TRBV7-7
CDR3aa: CASATSGINGEQFF
CDR3nt: TGTGCTAGTGCTACTAGCGGGATTAACGGTGAGCAGTTCTTC

d_gene: NA
abundance: NA
j_gene: TRBJ2-5
v_gene: TRBV28
CDR3aa: CASSLAGDGDQETQYF
CDR3nt: TGTGCCAGCAGTTTAGCAGGGGATGGTGACCAAGAGACCCAGTACTTC

d_gene: TRBD2
abundance: NA
j_gene: TRBJ2-7
v_gene: TRBV28
CDR3aa: CASSTTSNSDEQYF
CDR3nt: TGTGCCAGCAGCACGACTAGCAACTCCGACGAGCAGTACTTC

d_gene: NA
abundance: NA
j_gene: TRBJ2-5
v_gene: TRBV7-8
CDR3aa: CASSLERVALQETQYF
CDR3nt: TGTGCCAGCAGCTTAGAGCGGGTAGCGCTTCAAGAGACCCAGTACTTC

d_gene: NA
abundance: NA
j_gene: TRBJ2-7
v_gene: TRBV7-9
CDR3aa: CASSSSGLNYEQYF
CDR3nt: TGTGCCAGCAGCTCGTCGGGACTTAACTACGAGCAGTACTTC

d_gene: NA
abundance: NA
j_gene: TRBJ2-7
v_gene: TRBV6-5
CDR3aa: CASSYSQGTEQYF
CDR3nt: TGTGCCAGCAGTTACTCCCAGGGTACCGAGCAGTACTTC

d_gene: TRBD2
abundance: NA
j_gene: TRBJ2-7
v_gene: TRBV10-3
CDR3aa: CAISESSTSGIASYEQYF
CDR3nt: TGTGCCATCAGTGAGTCGTCGACTAGCGGGATTGCTTCCTACGAGCAGTACTTC

d_gene: NA
abundance: NA
j_gene: TRBJ2-2
v_gene: TRBV2
CDR3aa: CASTFGNAGELFF
CDR3nt: TGTGCCAGCACGTTCGGGAACGCCGGGGAGCTGTTTTTT

d_gene: TRBD2
abundance: NA
j_gene: TRBJ2-7
v_gene: TRBV27
CDR3aa: CASSRKGPGASGSLSYEQYF
CDR3nt: TGTGCCAGCAGTCGGAAGGGGCCTGGAGCTAGCGGGAGCCTCTCCTACGAGCAGTACTTC

d_gene: TRBD1
abundance: NA
j_gene: TRBJ2-7
v_gene: TRBV19
CDR3aa: CASSPGQGDYYEQYF
CDR3nt: TGTGCCAGTAGTCCGGGACAGGGGGATTACTACGAGCAGTACTTC

d_gene: TRBD2
abundance: NA
j_gene: TRBJ2-3
v_gene: TRBV18
CDR3aa: CASSQASGTDTQYF
CDR3nt: TGTGCCAGCTCACAGGCTAGCGGAACAGATACGCAGTATTTT

d_gene: NA
abundance: once
j_gene: TRBJ2-3
v_gene: TRBV19
CDR3aa: CASSISFRADTQYF
CDR3nt: TGTGCCAGTAGTATCTCATTTCGGGCAGATACGCAGTATTTT

d_gene: TRBD2
abundance: NA
j_gene: TRBJ2-7
v_gene: TRBV29-1
CDR3aa: CSVERRESGEQYF
CDR3nt: TGCAGCGTTGAGAGGCGGGAGTCTGGCGAGCAGTACTTC

d_gene: TRBD2
abundance: NA
j_gene: TRBJ2-1
v_gene: TRBV9
CDR3aa: CASSVAGLAGAGEQFF
CDR3nt: TGTGCCAGCAGCGTAGCGGGACTAGCGGGAGCTGGTGAGCAGTTCTTC

d_gene: NA
abundance: once
j_gene: TRBJ2-7
v_gene: TRBV7-8
CDR3aa: CASSLVDRWTDVDYEQYF
CDR3nt: TGTGCCAGCAGCTTAGTCGATCGCTGGACTGACGTTGACTACGAGCAGTACTTC

d_gene: NA
abundance: NA
j_gene: TRBJ2-3
v_gene: TRBV7-6
CDR3aa: CASSLGAAISTDTQYF
CDR3nt: TGTGCCAGCAGCTTAGGGGCAGCCATTAGCACAGATACGCAGTATTTT

d_gene: NA
abundance: NA
j_gene: TRBJ2-7
v_gene: TRBV7-9
CDR3aa: CASSYPTISYEQYF
CDR3nt: TGTGCCAGCAGCTACCCGACTATCTCATACGAGCAGTACTTC

d_gene: NA
abundance: NA
j_gene: TRBJ2-7
v_gene: TRBV12-5
CDR3aa: CASCLGLGGYEQYF
CDR3nt: TGTGCTAGTTGTCTTGGACTAGGGGGTTACGAGCAGTACTTC

d_gene: TRBD2
abundance: NA
j_gene: TRBJ2-1
v_gene: TRBV5-1
CDR3aa: CASSLVGTSGLHEQFF
CDR3nt: TGCGCCAGCAGCTTGGTTGGGACTAGCGGGCTGCATGAGCAGTTCTTC

d_gene: NA
abundance: NA
j_gene: TRBJ1-5
v_gene: TRBV30
CDR3aa: CAWSETGTGFEPQHF
CDR3nt: TGCGCCTGGAGTGAAACAGGGACGGGATTTGAGCCCCAGCATTTT

d_gene: NA
abundance: NA
j_gene: TRBJ1-2
v_gene: TRBV28
CDR3aa: CASSSGIYGYTF
CDR3nt: TGTGCCAGCAGTTCGGGGATCTATGGCTACACCTTC

d_gene: TRBD1
abundance: NA
j_gene: TRBJ2-2
v_gene: TRBV4-1
CDR3aa: CASSQPGQGYTGELFF
CDR3nt: TGCGCCAGCAGCCAACCGGGACAGGGATACACCGGGGAGCTGTTTTTT

d_gene: TRBD2
abundance: NA
j_gene: TRBJ2-7
v_gene: TRBV4-3
CDR3aa: CASSQDPSGTSSYEQYF
CDR3nt: TGCGCCAGCAGCCAAGACCCGTCCGGGACTAGCTCCTACGAGCAGTACTTC